This is a list of T cell receptor beta chains from one sample in a study of blood T cell repertoires in COVID-19. Measured with immunoSEQ multiplex PCR; TCRdb has only the in-frame clones, and not every one. The table includes roughly 700,000 clones, approximately 90% detected once. The source material was peripheral blood. The receptors here all came from a woman aged 18-29 years with acute or convalescent COVID-19. CDR3s include the opening cysteine and the closing phenylalanine or tryptophan. The D gene is left open where the match is weak. Only part of the rows carry a size: once, few, many, or a class if the clone is expanded.

CDR3 protein | CDR3 DNA | V gene | D gene | clone size | J gene
CASSPGTSGGTGELFF | TGTGCCAGCTCACCGGGGACTAGCGGGGGCACCGGGGAGCTGTTTTTT | TRBV18 | TRBD2 | - | TRBJ2-2
CASSLASRGQGTYEQYF | TGTGCCAGCAGCTTAGCGTCAAGGGGACAGGGGACCTACGAGCAGTACTTC | TRBV7-8 | TRBD1 | - | TRBJ2-7
CASSQDPGTIEETQYF | TGTGCCAGCAGCCAAGATCCCGGGACTATCGAAGAGACCCAGTACTTC | TRBV4-2 | TRBD2 | once | TRBJ2-5
CASSRQPGTGAYEQYF | TGCGCCAGCAGTCGACAGCCCGGGACAGGCGCCTACGAGCAGTACTTC | TRBV4-3 | TRBD1 | - | TRBJ2-7
CASRVVTGNGQPQHF | TGTGCCAGCAGAGTCGTGACAGGGAACGGACAGCCCCAGCATTTT | TRBV28 | TRBD1 | - | TRBJ1-5
CASSAETPYGYTF | TGTGCCAGCAGCGCGGAGACGCCCTATGGCTACACCTTC | TRBV6-5 | - | - | TRBJ1-2
CASRLPDRYYGNTIYF | TGTGCCAGCAGGTTACCGGACAGATACTATGGAAACACCATATATTTT | TRBV11-1 | - | - | TRBJ1-3
CAIQQGSDYGYTF | TGTGCCATCCAACAGGGGTCGGACTATGGCTACACCTTC | TRBV10-3 | TRBD1 | - | TRBJ1-2
CAWSPGVEQYF | TGTGCCTGGAGTCCAGGGGTCGAGCAGTACTTC | TRBV30 | - | - | TRBJ2-7
CASSQDPLGVNEQFF | TGCGCCAGCAGCCAAGACCCCCTCGGGGTTAATGAGCAGTTCTTC | TRBV4-3 | - | - | TRBJ2-1
CASSYQSGSPSYEQYF | TGTGCCAGCAGTTACCAAAGCGGGTCCCCCTCCTACGAGCAGTACTTC | TRBV27 | - | - | TRBJ2-7
CASSPASLNTEAFF | TGTGCCAGCTCACCTGCCAGTCTGAACACTGAAGCTTTCTTT | TRBV18 | - | - | TRBJ1-1
CAWDRGGSYEQYF | TGTGCCTGGGATCGGGGGGGGTCCTACGAGCAGTACTTC | TRBV30 | TRBD2 | - | TRBJ2-7
CASSTPNTEAFF | TGTGCCAGCAGCACTCCGAACACTGAAGCTTTCTTT | TRBV5-6 | - | once | TRBJ1-1
CASSYRDREIETQYF | TGTGCCAGCAGCTACCGGGACCGGGAGATTGAGACCCAGTACTTC | TRBV9 | - | - | TRBJ2-5
CASSQEARGGYTF | TGTGCCAGCAGCCAAGAAGCCCGGGGAGGCTACACCTTC | TRBV14 | - | - | TRBJ1-2
CASSVSGSNEKLFF | TGTGCCAGCAGCGTATCAGGGTCTAATGAAAAACTGTTTTTT | TRBV9 | - | - | TRBJ1-4
CASSLGPIQQGNTIYF | TGTGCCAGCTCACTGGGCCCTATCCAACAGGGAAACACCATATATTTT | TRBV3-1/TRBV3-2 | - | - | TRBJ1-3
CASSSLQTGGYGYTF | TGTGCCAGCAGCTCCCTCCAGACAGGGGGCTATGGCTACACCTTC | TRBV7-2 | TRBD1 | - | TRBJ1-2
CASSLMGQTGELFF | TGTGCCAGCAGCTTAATGGGCCAGACCGGGGAGCTGTTTTTT | TRBV7-3 | - | - | TRBJ2-2
CASSETGGWGDTQYF | TGTGCCAGCAGCGAAACAGGGGGCTGGGGAGATACGCAGTATTTT | TRBV9 | TRBD1 | - | TRBJ2-3
CASTDRWRLPNYGYTF | TGTGCCAGTACCGATAGGTGGAGACTGCCTAACTATGGCTACACCTTC | TRBV19 | - | - | TRBJ1-2
CASSLGQSTSFEAFF | TGTGCCAGCAGCTTGGGACAGTCGACGTCTTTCGAAGCTTTCTTT | TRBV13 | TRBD1 | - | TRBJ1-1